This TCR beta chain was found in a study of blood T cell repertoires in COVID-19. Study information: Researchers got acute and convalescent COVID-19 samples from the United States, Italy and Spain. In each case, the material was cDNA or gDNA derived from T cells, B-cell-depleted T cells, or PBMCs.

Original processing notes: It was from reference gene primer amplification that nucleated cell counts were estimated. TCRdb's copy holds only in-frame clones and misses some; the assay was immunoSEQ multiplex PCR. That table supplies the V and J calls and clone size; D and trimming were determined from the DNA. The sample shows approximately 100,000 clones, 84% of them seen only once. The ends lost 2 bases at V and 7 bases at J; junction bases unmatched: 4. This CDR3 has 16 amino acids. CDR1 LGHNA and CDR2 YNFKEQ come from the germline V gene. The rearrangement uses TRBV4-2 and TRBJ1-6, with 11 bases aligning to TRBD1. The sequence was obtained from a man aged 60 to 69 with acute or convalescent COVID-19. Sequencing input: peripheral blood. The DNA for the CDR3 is TGTGCCAGCAGCCAAACCGGGACAGGGGGAAATTCACCCCTCCACTTT. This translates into CASSQTGTGGNSPLHF.